Listed below are T cell receptor beta chains from one sample, sequenced in a study of cytomegalovirus exposure and HLA in healthy donors. The assay was immunoSEQ multiplex PCR, and TCRdb's table has in-frame clones only and misses some. The sample lists some 140,000 clones, 79% seen once, with roughly 1.1% in the top ten. The sequenced sample consisted of PBMCs. The receptors stem from a male donor in good health and CMV-seronegative. Each CDR3 is given with its conserved first and last residue. Fields, in order: clone size, V gene, D gene, J gene, CDR3 DNA, CDR3 protein. The D gene is left open where the match is weak. Expanded clones get a size class; other rows say once, few or many, or leave the size out.

clone size: .
V gene: TRBV11-2
D gene: .
J gene: TRBJ1-5
CDR3 DNA: TGTGCCAGCAGTCCCGGCCCCGGGGGCAATCAGCCCCAGCATTTT
CDR3 protein: CASSPGPGGNQPQHF

clone size: .
V gene: TRBV5-1
D gene: TRBD1
J gene: TRBJ2-1
CDR3 DNA: TGCGCCAGCAGCTTGCCTCAGGGGGCGATCGATGAGCAGTTCTTC
CDR3 protein: CASSLPQGAIDEQFF

clone size: .
V gene: TRBV27
D gene: TRBD2
J gene: TRBJ2-1
CDR3 DNA: TGTGCCAGCAGTCGATACGGGACTAGCAGCATCAATGAGCAGTTCTTC
CDR3 protein: CASSRYGTSSINEQFF

clone size: few
V gene: TRBV5-6
D gene: .
J gene: TRBJ2-3
CDR3 DNA: TGTGCCAGCAGCCCCAGCGAGGCCAGCACGCAGTATTTT
CDR3 protein: CASSPSEASTQYF

clone size: .
V gene: TRBV7-2
D gene: .
J gene: TRBJ1-2
CDR3 DNA: TGTGCCAGCAGCTTAACCGTGGCGGGCTATGGCTACACCTTC
CDR3 protein: CASSLTVAGYGYTF

clone size: .
V gene: TRBV29-1
D gene: TRBD2
J gene: TRBJ2-3
CDR3 DNA: TGCAGCGTTGAAGAACCGGTAGCGGGGCACACAGATACGCAGTATTTT
CDR3 protein: CSVEEPVAGHTDTQYF

clone size: .
V gene: TRBV29-1
D gene: TRBD1
J gene: TRBJ2-7
CDR3 DNA: TGCAGCGCCTCGACAGGGGCGTACTACGAGCAGTACTTC
CDR3 protein: CSASTGAYYEQYF

clone size: few
V gene: TRBV2
D gene: .
J gene: TRBJ1-1
CDR3 DNA: TGTGCCAGCAGTGATGAGGCGCCAGGGTCGAACACTGAAGCTTTCTTT
CDR3 protein: CASSDEAPGSNTEAFF

clone size: few
V gene: TRBV6-5
D gene: .
J gene: TRBJ1-1
CDR3 DNA: TGTGCCAGCAGTCTAACTCTACAGAAATCAGCTTTCTTT
CDR3 protein: CASSLTLQKSAFF

clone size: .
V gene: TRBV10-2
D gene: TRBD2
J gene: TRBJ2-7
CDR3 DNA: TGCGCCAGCAGTGATCGGACGGATGCAAGGACTAGCGGGAATGCCTACGAGCAGTACTTC
CDR3 protein: CASSDRTDARTSGNAYEQYF

clone size: .
V gene: TRBV4-2
D gene: .
J gene: TRBJ1-5
CDR3 DNA: TGTGCCAGCAGCCGAGGGGAACGGGGGGATCAGCCCCAGCATTTT
CDR3 protein: CASSRGERGDQPQHF

clone size: .
V gene: TRBV27
D gene: .
J gene: TRBJ2-2
CDR3 DNA: TGTGCCAGCACCCCCGACAGCTTCCCCGGGGAGCTGTTTTTT
CDR3 protein: CASTPDSFPGELFF

clone size: .
V gene: TRBV21-1
D gene: .
J gene: TRBJ2-7
CDR3 DNA: TGTGCCAGCAGCGCCCGGTCGGGGGGAGGGACCTACGAGCAGTACTTC
CDR3 protein: CASSARSGGGTYEQYF

clone size: .
V gene: TRBV7-6
D gene: TRBD1
J gene: TRBJ2-7
CDR3 DNA: TGTGCCAGCAGCCCGGGACAGGGGGAACGCGAGCAGTACTTC
CDR3 protein: CASSPGQGEREQYF

clone size: .
V gene: TRBV2
D gene: TRBD2
J gene: TRBJ2-5
CDR3 DNA: TGTGCCAGCAGTTCCCGGACTAGTGGGCAAGAGACCCAGTACTTC
CDR3 protein: CASSSRTSGQETQYF

clone size: few
V gene: TRBV5-6
D gene: .
J gene: TRBJ2-7
CDR3 DNA: TGTGCCAGCAGCTTAGGCGGTAGCTCCTACGAGCAGTACTTC
CDR3 protein: CASSLGGSSYEQYF

clone size: few
V gene: TRBV5-6
D gene: .
J gene: TRBJ1-2
CDR3 DNA: TGTGCCAGCAGCCTCGACAGACGAGGCTACACCTTC
CDR3 protein: CASSLDRRGYTF

clone size: .
V gene: TRBV18
D gene: .
J gene: TRBJ2-5
CDR3 DNA: TGTGCCAGCTCACCCCGACAGTCCCAAGAGACCCAGTACTTC
CDR3 protein: CASSPRQSQETQYF

clone size: .
V gene: TRBV4-3
D gene: TRBD1
J gene: TRBJ2-7
CDR3 DNA: TGCGCCAGCAGCCAAGAGACAGGGACCTACGAGCAGTACTTC
CDR3 protein: CASSQETGTYEQYF

clone size: .
V gene: TRBV5-4
D gene: TRBD1
J gene: TRBJ2-7
CDR3 DNA: TGTGCCAGCAGCTCGACAGGGGCCTCCTACGAGCAGTACTTC
CDR3 protein: CASSSTGASYEQYF

clone size: .
V gene: TRBV28
D gene: .
J gene: TRBJ2-7
CDR3 DNA: TGTGCCAGCTTGGCCTGGGCCCATCCCTACGAGCAGTACTTC
CDR3 protein: CASLAWAHPYEQYF

clone size: .
V gene: TRBV10-3
D gene: TRBD1
J gene: TRBJ2-7
CDR3 DNA: TGTGCCATCAACTCACAGGGGGCCTACGAGCAGTACTTC
CDR3 protein: CAINSQGAYEQYF

clone size: .
V gene: TRBV6-6
D gene: TRBD1
J gene: TRBJ1-5
CDR3 DNA: TGTGCCACCCGACAGGGAGATCAGCCCCAGCATTTT
CDR3 protein: CATRQGDQPQHF

clone size: .
V gene: TRBV2
D gene: .
J gene: TRBJ2-2
CDR3 DNA: TGTGCCAGCAGTCCTACAGGGGGGGCCGGGGAGCTGTTTTTT
CDR3 protein: CASSPTGGAGELFF

clone size: .
V gene: TRBV7-9
D gene: TRBD2
J gene: TRBJ2-7
CDR3 DNA: TGTGCCAGCACCCCCTCGGGGGGGTGGGGCTACGAGCAGTACTTC
CDR3 protein: CASTPSGGWGYEQYF

clone size: .
V gene: TRBV10-3
D gene: TRBD2
J gene: TRBJ2-3
CDR3 DNA: TGTGCCATCAGTGGGGCTAGCGGGGGGGGAGACACAGATACGCAGTATTTT
CDR3 protein: CAISGASGGGDTDTQYF

clone size: .
V gene: TRBV6-5
D gene: .
J gene: TRBJ2-2
CDR3 DNA: TGTGCCAGCAGCCCCGGAGGGACCGGGGAGCTGTTTTTT
CDR3 protein: CASSPGGTGELFF

clone size: .
V gene: TRBV9
D gene: TRBD1
J gene: TRBJ1-2
CDR3 DNA: TGTGCCAGCAGCGTAGGGGACAGGGCCTATGGCTACACCTTC
CDR3 protein: CASSVGDRAYGYTF

clone size: .
V gene: TRBV2
D gene: TRBD2
J gene: TRBJ2-3
CDR3 DNA: TGTGCCAGCAGTGAAAGCCTTTGGGGCGGGGGGTTTACCACAGATACGCAGTATTTT
CDR3 protein: CASSESLWGGGFTTDTQYF

clone size: .
V gene: TRBV5-8
D gene: TRBD1
J gene: TRBJ1-1
CDR3 DNA: TGTGCCAGCAGCTTATTGCGCGGGACAGGGTTTATGAACACTGAAGCTTTCTTT
CDR3 protein: CASSLLRGTGFMNTEAFF

clone size: once
V gene: TRBV19
D gene: .
J gene: TRBJ1-3
CDR3 DNA: TGTGCCAGTAACTCGCAGGGCAGTGGCTCTGGAAACACCATATATTTT
CDR3 protein: CASNSQGSGSGNTIYF

clone size: .
V gene: TRBV10-3
D gene: TRBD1
J gene: TRBJ2-1
CDR3 DNA: TGTGCCATCAGTGGGACAGGGGGCAGATCTACCTACAATGAGCAGTTCTTC
CDR3 protein: CAISGTGGRSTYNEQFF

clone size: .
V gene: TRBV27
D gene: TRBD1
J gene: TRBJ1-1
CDR3 DNA: TGTGCCACTGCCGGGACAGGGGGCCACACTGAAGCTTTCTTT
CDR3 protein: CATAGTGGHTEAFF

clone size: .
V gene: TRBV5-1
D gene: TRBD1
J gene: TRBJ2-7
CDR3 DNA: TGCGCCAGCAGCTCATCCGGGACAGGTAACTACGAGCAGTACTTC
CDR3 protein: CASSSSGTGNYEQYF

clone size: .
V gene: TRBV10-2
D gene: .
J gene: TRBJ2-7
CDR3 DNA: TGCGCCAGCAGTGATCAGTACGAGCAGTACTTC
CDR3 protein: CASSDQYEQYF

clone size: few
V gene: TRBV19
D gene: .
J gene: TRBJ1-1
CDR3 DNA: TGTGCCAGTAGTACAGCCGGGACACCTAACACTGAAGCTTTCTTT
CDR3 protein: CASSTAGTPNTEAFF

clone size: .
V gene: TRBV10-1
D gene: TRBD2
J gene: TRBJ2-3
CDR3 DNA: TGCGCCAGCAGTGAGACTAGCGGGCGCACAGATACGCAGTATTTT
CDR3 protein: CASSETSGRTDTQYF

clone size: .
V gene: TRBV7-2
D gene: .
J gene: TRBJ1-5
CDR3 DNA: TGTGCCAGCAGCTTAGCAACAGGCGGAGGCAATCAGCCCCAGCATTTT
CDR3 protein: CASSLATGGGNQPQHF

clone size: .
V gene: TRBV7-2
D gene: TRBD2
J gene: TRBJ2-5
CDR3 DNA: TGTGCCAGCAGCTTCGGGCTAGCGGAGGAGACCCAGTACTTC
CDR3 protein: CASSFGLAEETQYF

clone size: few
V gene: TRBV6-5
D gene: .
J gene: TRBJ1-5
CDR3 DNA: TGTGCCAAAGGCCCCGCCGGCGGCCATCAGCCCCAGCATTTT
CDR3 protein: CAKGPAGGHQPQHF

clone size: .
V gene: TRBV18
D gene: .
J gene: TRBJ2-2
CDR3 DNA: TGTGCCAGCTCACCTCTGAGTATGCAGGGTAACACCGGGGAGCTGTTTTTT
CDR3 protein: CASSPLSMQGNTGELFF

clone size: few
V gene: TRBV4-1
D gene: .
J gene: TRBJ2-3
CDR3 DNA: TGCGCCAGCAGCCAAGAATGGGGGGGCGAGGTAGATACGCAGTATTTT
CDR3 protein: CASSQEWGGEVDTQYF

clone size: .
V gene: TRBV11-3
D gene: .
J gene: TRBJ2-1
CDR3 DNA: TGTGCCAGCAGCTTTACAGGCTCCTACAATGAGCAGTTCTTC
CDR3 protein: CASSFTGSYNEQFF

clone size: once
V gene: TRBV27
D gene: TRBD1
J gene: TRBJ2-7
CDR3 DNA: TGTGCCAGCAGCCGGGGACAGCAACCTTCCTACGAGCAGTACTTC
CDR3 protein: CASSRGQQPSYEQYF

clone size: few
V gene: TRBV30
D gene: .
J gene: TRBJ1-1
CDR3 DNA: TGTGCCTGGAGTAGCCTCAGGGGTCCGGGCACTGAAGCTTTCTTT
CDR3 protein: CAWSSLRGPGTEAFF